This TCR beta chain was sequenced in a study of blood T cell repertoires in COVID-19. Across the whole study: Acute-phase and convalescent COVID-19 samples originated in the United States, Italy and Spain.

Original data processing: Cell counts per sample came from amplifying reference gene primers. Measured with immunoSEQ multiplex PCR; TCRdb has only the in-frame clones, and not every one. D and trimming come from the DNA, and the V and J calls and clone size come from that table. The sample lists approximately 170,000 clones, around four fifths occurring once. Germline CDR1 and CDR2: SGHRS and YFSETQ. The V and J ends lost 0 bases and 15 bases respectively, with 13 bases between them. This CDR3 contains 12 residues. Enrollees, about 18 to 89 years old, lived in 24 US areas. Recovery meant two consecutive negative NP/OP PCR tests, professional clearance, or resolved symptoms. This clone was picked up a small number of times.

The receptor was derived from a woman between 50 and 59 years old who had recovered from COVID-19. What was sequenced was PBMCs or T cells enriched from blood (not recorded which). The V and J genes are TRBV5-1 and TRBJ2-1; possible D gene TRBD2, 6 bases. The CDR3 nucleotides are TGCGCCAGCAGCTTGGCCCTGGACTACTTGTTCTTC. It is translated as CASSLALDYLFF.